This TCR beta chain emerged from a study of T cells in Graves' hyperthyroidism and ophthalmopathy. With regard to this clonotype: Its specificity is unknown.

Amplification of TCR beta CDR3 regions was performed using RNA transcripts as template. RT-PCR in the first round (using the HTBI primer set) targeted the TCR CDR3. MiXCR was run by TCRdb on the multiplex PCR reads, yielding one entry per CDR3 protein. The data show about 570,000 distinct CDR3 sequences, around 42% seen once. The ends were cut back, 10 bases at V and 3 bases at J, with 13 bases in the middle. The CDR3 length is 14 residues. Lactation, pregnancy, other autoimmune disease or uncontrolled infection led to exclusion of patients. The diagnostic basis comprised clinical symptoms, serum thyroxine and TRAb, thyroid ultrasound and orbital computed tomography. Study observations and caveats: Among clonotypes expanded in thyroid above 0.001, most were also found in blood. With a median lead of approximately 6 months before onset, the model predicted ophthalmopathy.

The chain recombines TRBV12-3 or TRBV12-4 with TRBJ2-6, with TRBD2 as a possible D gene (5 bases). The clonotype originates from an adult woman with Graves' disease, either hyperthyroidism or ophthalmopathy (not recorded which). Sequencing was carried out using peripheral blood or thyroid tissue (not recorded which). CDR3 nucleotide sequence: TGTGCCATCAGAGATGGGAGTGGGGCCAACGTCCTGACTTTC. Its protein is CAIRDGSGANVLTF.